This note documents a single T cell receptor beta chain sequence. One entry per CDR3 protein, called by TCRdb with MiXCR from the 5' RACE reads. In the table there are 62,000 or so distinct CDR3 sequences, approximately 26% of which are singletons. The sorted Tregs were CD4+CD25+CD127-/low cells. This CDR3 comprises 15 residues. V gave up 5 bases and J gave up 3 bases; unmatched junction bases: 6. The germline gives CDR1 SGHTA, CDR2 FQGNSA. The sequence was collected from a female donor with breast cancer. V usage is TRBV7-2 and J usage is TRBJ2-3; 9 nucleotides match TRBD2. The sequenced sample consisted of tumor-infiltrating Tregs sorted from the breast tumor. The CDR3 DNA sequence: TGTGCCAGCAGCCCCTGGACTAGCGAGACAGATACGCAGTATTTT. Protein: CASSPWTSETDTQYF. Full variable domain (remainder filled in from reference TRBV7-2 and TRBJ2-3): GAGVSQSPSNKVTEKGKDVELRCDPISGHTALYWYRQSLGQGLEFLIYFQGNSAPDKSGLPSDRFSAERTGGSVSTLTIQRTQQEDSAVYLCASSPWTSETDTQYFGPGTRLTVL.